This record covers a single T cell receptor beta chain. The antigen is unknown. The entry originates in a study of T-cell memory formation after mild COVID-19. Study background: Clustering of TCRs was largely donor specific. Study conclusions and caveats: Contracting CD8+ clones were enriched in EMRA, CD4+ mainly in CM and EM. Prior to infection, memory already included some responding clones, suggesting cross-reactive memory joined.

TCRdb re-called the 5' RACE reads through MiXCR, storing one row per CDR3 protein. Among 300,000 to 350,000 distinct CDR3 sequences listed, roughly 19% were seen once. Deletions cut 4 bases from V and 8 bases from J, with 15 bases between. This CDR3 comprises 13 residues. The germline V gene has CDR1 SGHRS and CDR2 YFSETQ. The sequenced sample was PBMCs or a T cell subset sorted from them (not recorded which). J is TRBJ1-2 and V is TRBV5-1; D uncertain. The source is a man aged 18 to 35 who had mild COVID-19 (a few samples of this study predate the infection). Cell type and time point are not known. DNA of the CDR3: TGCGCCAGCAGCAAAACGGATCGCGGGGGCTACACCTTC. Its translation: CASSKTDRGGYTF.